A single sample gave rise to the 30 T cell receptor beta chains below, sequenced in a study of OX40 agonist ivuxolimab in advanced cancers. The method was the immunoSEQ multiplex PCR assay. The table comes from immuneACCESS by way of TCRdb, which keeps in-frame sequences with V and J called. Part of the clones is missing from these tables; in studies checked, under half for an unresolved V gene and the rest for unknown reasons. In all, the sample holds 68,000 or so clones, and roughly 85% of those were seen once. The top ten constitute about 8.2% of the sample. This specimen consisted of CD4+ or CD8+ T cells sorted from blood, obtained in a trial of the OX40 agonist ivuxolimab. Receptors originate from an adult with an advanced solid tumor such as melanoma, head and neck, liver or kidney cancer.

Of note for this clone: The junction does not match germline at one end; this may be a read error. The chain employs TRBV11-2 and TRBJ2-2; D possibly matches TRBD1 or TRBD2 (5 bases each). Per germline, CDR1 SGHAT and CDR2 FQNNGV. The CDR3 spans 14 residues. CDR3: CASSPGTKTGELFF. CDR3 nucleotide sequence: TGTGCCAGCAGCCCCGGGACGAAAACCGGGGAGCTGTTTTTT.

The rearrangement uses TRBV12-5 and TRBJ2-7, with D tentatively TRBD2 (6 bases). The CDR3 extends over 14 amino acids. The ends were cut back, 3 bases at V and 8 bases at J, with 17 bases in the middle. Germline V gene data show CDR1 as LGHNT and CDR2 as FRNRAP. The CDR3 spells CASGFGTLEGKQYF. The CDR3 DNA is TGTGCTAGTGGTTTCGGGACCCTGGAGGGGAAGCAGTACTTC.

V and J are TRBV10-3 and TRBJ1-2, with TRBD1 as a possible D gene (6 bases). CDR3 length: 12 residues. Trimming removed 10 bases at V and 4 bases at J, with 13 bases between. Germline V gene data show CDR1 as ENHRY and CDR2 as SYGVKD. CDR3 sequence reads: CATQTGVYGYTF. CDR3 DNA: TGTGCCACCCAGACAGGAGTCTATGGCTACACCTTC.

CDR3 bases: TGTGCGTCCGGGACAACATACCAAGAGACCCAGTACTTC. Residues: CASGTTYQETQYF. The rearrangement uses TRBV19 and TRBJ2-5, with TRBD1 as a possible D gene (6 bases). The germline gives CDR1 LNHDA, CDR2 SQIVND (reference sequence). This CDR3 has 13 residues.

The chain employs TRBV4-1 and TRBJ1-1, with 7 bases matching TRBD1. V dropped 3 bases and J dropped 8; count of bases not matched to a gene: 9. Germline V gene sequence: CDR1 MGHRA, CDR2 YSYEKL. The CDR3 covers 14 residues. The CDR3: CASSQGARGQEAFF. The CDR3 region has the DNA TGCGCCAGCAGCCAGGGGGCAAGGGGGCAGGAAGCTTTCTTT.

The chain joins TRBV27 to TRBJ1-1; D uncertain. Trimming stripped 4 bases from V and 1 base from J, with 13 bases between. Per germline, CDR1 MNHEY and CDR2 SMNVEV (reference sequence). The CDR3 consists of 15 residues. The CDR3 nucleotides read TGTGCCAGCAGTTCTTTCCGGGTCAAGAACACTGAAGCTTTCTTT. It is translated as CASSSFRVKNTEAFF.

A single count supports this clone. This sequence joins TRBV5-5 and TRBJ2-2, with D perhaps matching TRBD2 (5 bases). The CDR3 sequence is 15 residues long. Germline V CDR1 and CDR2: SGHKS, YYEKEE (reference sequence). The germline V and J ends were trimmed by 0 bases and 10 bases, with 16 bases remaining between them. As DNA, the CDR3 is TGTGCCAGCAGCTTGGGCGGGCACGGTGCGGAGGAGCTGTTTTTT. This encodes CASSLGGHGAEELFF.

A single count supports this clone. The chain carries TRBV5-8 and TRBJ2-4, with 8 positions matching TRBD1. Germline loops: CDR1 SGHTS, CDR2 YDEGEE. This CDR3 is built from 17 residues. J lost 1 base, V lost 4 bases, and 10 bases had no gene match. The CDR3 region is CASSPRGQALAKNIQYF. CDR3 DNA: TGTGCCAGCAGCCCGCGGGGACAGGCCCTCGCCAAAAACATTCAGTACTTC.

This rearrangement joins TRBV2 to TRBJ2-1; 15 bases align to TRBD2. Germline CDR1 and CDR2: SNHLY and FYNNEI. This CDR3 has 16 amino acids. The junction had 7 bases not matched to a gene; V was cut back by 4 bases and J by 9 bases. This CDR3 reads CASSARTSGGAFEQFF. The DNA of the CDR3 is TGTGCCAGCAGTGCCCGGACTAGCGGGGGGGCTTTTGAGCAGTTCTTC.

CDR3 amino acids: CAISHKTGRDTIYF. In DNA form, the CDR3 reads TGTGCCATCAGCCATAAGACAGGTCGAGACACCATATATTTT. V is TRBV10-3 and J is TRBJ1-3, with D possibly being TRBD1 (6 bases). V lost 6 bases and J 8 bases, leaving 17 bases between the germline ends. Per the germline V gene, CDR1 is ENHRY and CDR2 is SYGVKD. The CDR3 totals 14 residues.

The V gene is TRBV5-1, the J gene TRBJ1-4; D is ambiguous. CDR3 size: 14 residues. The V gene's germline CDR1 is SGHRS and CDR2 YFSETQ. Trimming took 1 base from V and 5 from J, leaving 9 bases between them. CDR3 DNA sequence: TGCGCCAGCAGCTTGTCAGCAGCGAATGAAAAACTGTTTTTT. Its translation: CASSLSAANEKLFF.

The chain uses TRBV20-1 and TRBJ1-2; no clear D. Trimming took off 5 bases at V and 6 bases at J, with 7 bases between the two ends. The germline V gene encodes CDR1 DFQATT and CDR2 SNEGSKA (reference sequence). The CDR3 extends over 10 amino acids. The CDR3 coding sequence is TGCAGTGCTTCCTTCAATGGCTACACCTTC. This codes for CSASFNGYTF.

The chain links TRBV11-3 to TRBJ2-1; a possible D gene is TRBD2 (6 bases). The CDR3 runs to 16 residues. Germline lookup yields CDR1 SGHNT and CDR2 YENEEA. The V end lost 2 bases, the J end lost 4 bases, and 15 bases lay between the germline ends. As DNA, the CDR3 is TGTGCCAGCAGCTTAAGAAGACGCGGGGATTACAATGAGCAGTTCTTC. This codes for CASSLRRRGDYNEQFF.

The rearrangement joins TRBV5-6 to TRBJ2-7; perhaps TRBD1 as D (6 bases). Trimming pared 0 bases from V and 4 bases from J, leaving 11 bases between. This CDR3 spans 14 amino acids. Germline V gene data show CDR1 as SGHDT and CDR2 as YYEEEE. Written as DNA, the CDR3 is TGTGCCAGCAGCTTGGTCTCGGACAGATACGAGCAGTACTTC. Amino acids: CASSLVSDRYEQYF.

The J gene is TRBJ2-3, the V gene TRBV11-1, with TRBD1 as a possible D gene (7 bases). Germline CDR1 and CDR2: SGHAT and FQDESV (reference sequence). The CDR3 has 18 amino acids. Trimming took 5 bases from V and 0 from J, leaving 21 bases between them. CDR3 bases: TGTGCCAGCAGCGCGGGACAGATAAGACCCTTTAGCACAGATACGCAGTATTTT. Protein: CASSAGQIRPFSTDTQYF.

The genes are TRBV20-1 and TRBJ1-2; D remains unclear. This CDR3 has 11 amino acids. Germline V gene lookup returns CDR1 DFQATT and CDR2 SNEGSKA (reference sequence). V lost 4 bases and J 2 bases, leaving 5 bases between the germline ends. CDR3 in amino acids: CSANPNYGYTF. The DNA for the CDR3 is TGCAGTGCTAACCCAAACTATGGCTACACCTTC.

This chain joins TRBV19 and TRBJ2-7; 7 bases are a match to TRBD1. CDR1 and CDR2 from the germline V gene are LNHDA and SQIVND (reference sequence). J lost 2 bases, V lost 6 bases, and 7 bases had no gene match. The length of the CDR3 is 14 residues. The CDR3 DNA reads as TGTGCCAGTAGCCGGGGACAGAGGACCTACGAGCAGTACTTC. The encoded protein is CASSRGQRTYEQYF.

Details on this clone: Other DNA variants within this sample encode the same CDR3. The rearrangement uses TRBV5-1 and TRBJ2-3; D not certain. V was trimmed by 0 bases and J by 4 bases, leaving 3 bases between them. Germline V gene sequence: CDR1 SGHRS, CDR2 YFSETQ. This CDR3 has 12 residues. The CDR3: CASSLVSDTQYF. The CDR3 coding sequence is TGCGCCAGCAGCTTGGTGTCAGATACGCAGTATTTT. Based on the CDR3 plus reference TRBV5-1 and TRBJ2-3, the full variable domain is KAGVTQTPRYLIKTRGQQVTLSCSPISGHRSVSWYQQTPGQGLQFLFEYFSETQRNKGNFPGRFSGRQFSNSRSEMNVSTLELGDSALYLCASSLVSDTQYFGPGTRLTVL.

This chain uses TRBV4-3 with TRBJ1-1; D gene uncertain. Trimming left V 0 bases short and J 6 bases short, with 14 bases between. The CDR3 has 15 residues. In germline, CDR1 is LGHNA, CDR2 YSLEER. CDR3 loop: CASSQEGLDAPEAFF. CDR3 sequence (DNA): TGCGCCAGCAGCCAAGAGGGCCTGGACGCGCCTGAAGCTTTCTTT.

The V call is TRBV6-1, the J call TRBJ1-5; the D gene is possibly TRBD1 (5 bases). With 8 bases removed from V and 1 base from J, the gap between germline ends came to 12 bases. The CDR3 is 14 amino acids. Germline CDR1 MNHNS, CDR2 SASEGT. CDR3 sequence reads: CASFQGWSNQPQHF. CDR3 sequence (DNA): TGTGCCAGCTTTCAGGGATGGAGCAATCAGCCCCAGCATTTT.

This sequence joins TRBV28 and TRBJ1-5; 7 bases agree with TRBD1. Germline lookup yields CDR1 MDHEN and CDR2 SYDVKM. The V and J ends lost 2 bases and 0 bases, in that order; junction bases with no gene match: 4. The CDR3 contains 16 residues. CDR3 DNA sequence: TGTGCCAGCAGTTTACCAGGGGGGATTAGCAATCAGCCCCAGCATTTT. This translates into CASSLPGGISNQPQHF.

This rearrangement joins TRBV18 to TRBJ1-1; D is ambiguous. Trimming stripped 8 bases from V and 1 base from J, with 5 bases between. CDR1 and CDR2 from the germline V gene are KGHSH and LQKENI. This CDR3 comprises 11 residues. The CDR3 coding sequence is TGTGCCAGCGGGGAGAACACTGAAGCTTTCTTT. Encoded protein: CASGENTEAFF.

The chain has TRBV11-3 and TRBJ2-7; 7 bases fit TRBD1. This CDR3 is 14 amino acids long. V shed 5 bases and J 7 bases; nucleotides not matched to a gene: 11. Germline V gene data show CDR1 as SGHNT and CDR2 as YENEEA. The CDR3 DNA reads TGTGCCAGCAGCCCCCGGGACAGCACTTATGAGCAGTACTTC. Translation gives CASSPRDSTYEQYF.

The chain has TRBV7-2 and TRBJ2-3, with 7 positions matching TRBD2. Germline lookup yields CDR1 SGHTA and CDR2 FQGNSA. The V and J ends lost 3 bases and 3 bases, in that order; junction bases with no gene match: 9. The CDR3 runs to 16 residues. This CDR3 reads CASSFRPGAGTDTQYF. The CDR3 region has the DNA TGTGCCAGCAGCTTTCGCCCCGGAGCGGGGACAGATACGCAGTATTTT.

This clone was seen just once. This chain connects TRBV5-1 to TRBJ2-5, with 12 positions matching TRBD2. The ends lost 1 base at V and 0 bases at J; junction bases unmatched: 7. The V gene's germline CDR1 is SGHRS and CDR2 YFSETQ. CDR3 length: 18 amino acids. The CDR3 loop is CASSLWLAGGKYQETQYF. The CDR3 DNA follows: TGCGCCAGCAGCTTGTGGCTAGCGGGGGGGAAGTACCAAGAGACCCAGTACTTC.

Remarks on this clone: Its ends do not fully match the called genes, so a read error is possible. This chain connects TRBV6-1 to TRBJ1-1; 11 bases fit TRBD1. Germline CDR1 is MNHNS and CDR2 is SASEGT. The CDR3 runs to 14 residues. CDR3 sequence (DNA): TGTGCCAGCATTCGGGACAGGGGGAACGCTGAAGCTTTCTTT. Its protein is CASIRDRGNAEAFF.

The J gene is TRBJ2-3, the V gene TRBV9; no reliable D call. Germline values: CDR1 SGDLS, CDR2 YYNGEE. V was pared by 0 bases and J by 4 bases, with 9 bases between. The CDR3 is 14 residues long. CDR3 sequence: CASSVVAEPDTQYF. The DNA for the CDR3 is TGTGCCAGCAGCGTAGTGGCCGAGCCAGATACGCAGTATTTT.

The chain links TRBV7-2 to TRBJ2-5, with D uncertain. TRBJ2-7 matches the DNA end more closely, so the J call is doubtful. This CDR3 is 13 amino acids long. Looked up from germline, CDR1 is SGHTA and CDR2 is FQGNSA. The CDR3 nucleotides read TGTGCCAGCAGCCCCCGTGGCTCCTACGAGCAGTACTTC. It translates to CASSPRGSYEQYF.

The chain links TRBV4-1 to TRBJ2-3; 8 bases match TRBD2. In germline, CDR1 is MGHRA, CDR2 YSYEKL. V gave up 1 base and J gave up 3 bases; unmatched junction bases: 6. This CDR3 is built from 16 residues. The CDR3 is CASSQGGTRVTDTQYF. CDR3 DNA: TGCGCCAGCAGCCAAGGCGGGACTAGGGTAACAGATACGCAGTATTTT.

The V call is TRBV7-9, the J call TRBJ2-7, with D perhaps TRBD1 or TRBD2 (5 bases each). Between the trimmed V and J ends, which lost 3 bases and 6 bases, there was a span of 15 bases. This CDR3 contains 14 residues. The germline CDR1 and CDR2 sequences are SEHNR and FQNEAQ (reference sequence). CDR3 coding DNA: TGTGCCAGCAGCTTCTCCAGGGTTGGAGGCGAGCAGTACTTC. Its translation is CASSFSRVGGEQYF.